The 28 T cell receptor beta chains reported below all come from one sample, sequenced in a study of STAT5B mutations in CD4+ large granular lymphocyte leukemia. The method was immunoSEQ multiplex PCR; TCRdb's version includes in-frame clones alone and lacks a portion of them. The profile shows several thousand clones, around 70% of them singletons. Sequenced input: PBMCs. Every receptor here comes from a woman in her 70s with CD4+ T-cell large granular lymphocyte leukemia.

The chain links TRBV7-9 to TRBJ1-5; TRBD1 aligns across 7 bases. The germline CDR1 and CDR2 sequences are SEHNR and FQNEAQ (reference sequence). This CDR3 has 16 residues. The J segment lost 1 base and the V segment lost 5 bases, leaving 8 bases of the junction unmatched. The CDR3, as DNA: TGTGCCAGCAGCCGCGGCACAGGGGTGAGCAATCAGCCCCAGCATTTT. It yields the protein CASSRGTGVSNQPQHF.

The sample holds a few counts of this clone. This chain joins TRBV9 and TRBJ1-5; no clear D. This CDR3 is 13 amino acids long. Per the germline V gene, CDR1 is SGDLS and CDR2 is YYNGEE. Trimming took 1 base from V and 1 from J, leaving 3 bases between them. As DNA, the CDR3 is TGTGCCAGCAGCGTAAACAGCAATCAGCCCCAGCATTTT. Protein product: CASSVNSNQPQHF.

The rearrangement uses TRBV25-1 and TRBJ1-1, with D hard to call. This CDR3 has 16 residues. Germline values: CDR1 MGHDK, CDR2 SYGVNS. V lost 2 bases, J lost 4 bases, and 17 bases lay in between. CDR3 in DNA: TGTGCCAGCAGTGAACGCGGTCGTGGGAGCGGCACTGAAGCTTTCTTT. Translated: CASSERGRGSGTEAFF. Drawing the rest from reference TRBV25-1 and TRBJ1-1, the complete variable domain is EADIYQTPRYLVIGTGKKITLECSQTMGHDKMYWYQQDPGMELHLIHYSYGVNSTEKGDLSSESTVSRIRTEHFPLTLESARPSHTSQYLCASSERGRGSGTEAFFGQGTRLTVV.

This sequence joins TRBV27 and TRBJ2-7; D gene uncertain. The CDR3 spans 13 residues. Trimming stripped 2 bases from V and 2 bases from J, with 7 bases between. The germline V gene has CDR1 MNHEY and CDR2 SMNVEV (reference sequence). This chain's CDR3 is CASSLKFTYEQYF. CDR3 in DNA: TGTGCCAGCAGTTTAAAATTTACCTACGAGCAGTACTTC.

J is TRBJ1-1 and V is TRBV2; D gene uncertain. This CDR3 has 15 amino acids. Germline V gives CDR1 SNHLY, CDR2 FYNNEI. V shed 0 bases and J shed 4 bases, with 12 bases lying between them. The CDR3 protein is CASSEAAVGVTEAFF. In DNA, the CDR3 is TGTGCCAGCAGTGAAGCGGCAGTAGGAGTCACTGAAGCTTTCTTT.

The chain carries TRBV2 and TRBJ2-7; maybe TRBD1 (6 bases). CDR1 is SNHLY and CDR2 is FYNNEI in the germline V gene. This CDR3 contains 14 residues. V lost 7 bases and J 2 bases, leaving 15 bases between the germline ends. CDR3: CASNKDSGAYEQYF. The CDR3 DNA follows: TGTGCCAGCAACAAGGACAGTGGCGCCTACGAGCAGTACTTC.

The V and J genes are TRBV28 and TRBJ1-2; 9 bases match TRBD1. CDR3 length: 15 amino acids. V shed 4 bases and J 5 bases; nucleotides not matched to a gene: 8. Germline CDR1 is MDHEN and CDR2 is SYDVKM. CDR3 coding DNA: TGTGCCAGCAGTTCGATCGTCGGACAGGGGTATGGCTACACCTTC. Amino acids: CASSSIVGQGYGYTF.

This clone turned up a few times. The V gene is TRBV6-1, the J gene TRBJ2-7; D gene uncertain. The V end was cut by 4 bases, the J end by 1 base, with 8 bases between. The CDR3 sequence is 13 residues long. Germline V CDR1 and CDR2: MNHNS, SASEGT. DNA for the CDR3: TGTGCCAGCAGTGGCGGCGGATCCTACGAGCAGTACTTC. This translates into CASSGGGSYEQYF.

V gene TRBV29-1 combines with J gene TRBJ1-4; 7 bases fit TRBD1. Germline V gene lookup returns CDR1 SQVTM and CDR2 ANQGSEA. The CDR3 has 14 residues. V trimming: 1 base; J trimming: 4 bases; junction bases outside the gene matches: 3. CDR3 region: CSVEGTGDNEKLFF. CDR3 DNA: TGCAGCGTTGAAGGGACAGGAGATAATGAAAAACTGTTTTTT.

The chain recombines TRBV11-1 with TRBJ1-1; a weak D match, TRBD1 (5 bases). The germline CDR1 and CDR2 sequences are SGHAT and FQDESV (reference sequence). The CDR3 extends over 16 amino acids. V was pared by 5 bases and J by 0 bases, with 16 bases between. DNA of the CDR3: TGTGCCAGCAGCGCGCCCGTGGGGCAGGTGAACACTGAAGCTTTCTTT. Its protein is CASSAPVGQVNTEAFF.

J is TRBJ2-1 and V is TRBV5-8; D ambiguous. The CDR3 totals 13 residues. The V end lost 1 base, the J end lost 9 bases, and 11 bases lay between the germline ends. Germline CDR1 and CDR2: SGHTS and YDEGEE. CDR3 protein: CASSLNILSEQFF. The CDR3 nucleotides are TGTGCCAGCAGCTTGAACATTCTAAGTGAGCAGTTCTTC.

CDR3: CASSLDAGGPYNEQFF. The DNA of the CDR3 is TGTGCCAGCAGCTTAGATGCGGGGGGGCCTTACAATGAGCAGTTCTTC. The gene calls are TRBV7-2 and TRBJ2-1; 9 bases map to TRBD2. The length of the CDR3 is 16 residues. Germline V gene sequence: CDR1 SGHTA, CDR2 FQGNSA. Trimming at V came to 1 base and at J to 4 bases, leaving 5 bases not matched to a gene.

The genes are TRBV2 and TRBJ2-6; 7 positions agree with TRBD2. This CDR3 is 15 amino acids long. Germline V CDR1 and CDR2: SNHLY, FYNNEI. The V segment lost 4 bases and the J segment 1 base; nucleotides outside the gene matches: 1. The CDR3 sequence is CASSGGGSGANVLTF. CDR3 DNA: TGTGCCAGCAGTGGCGGGGGATCTGGGGCCAACGTCCTGACTTTC.

This clone was observed a few times. This chain links TRBV12-5 with TRBJ1-1, with 10 bases aligning to TRBD1. Trimming took 0 bases from V and 1 from J; bases not matched to a gene: 5. Germline CDR1 reads LGHNT; CDR2 reads FRNRAP. The CDR3 runs 17 residues. CDR3 in DNA: TGTGCTAGTGGTTTGGTGACAGGGGGCTTGGGGAACACTGAAGCTTTCTTT. Protein sequence: CASGLVTGGLGNTEAFF.

J is TRBJ2-7 and V is TRBV7-8; weak D call: TRBD1 (5 bases). The germline V and J ends were trimmed by 1 base and 3 bases, with 7 bases remaining between them. This CDR3 has 13 amino acids. The germline V gene encodes CDR1 SGHVS and CDR2 FQNEAQ. For the CDR3, the DNA is TGTGCCAGCAGCTTAGGACAGTACTACGAGCAGTACTTC. Translated, it gives CASSLGQYYEQYF.

The chain has TRBV7-9 and TRBJ1-6; D possibly corresponds to TRBD1 (5 bases). The germline V and J ends were trimmed by 5 bases and 5 bases, with 10 bases remaining between them. This CDR3 is built from 14 residues. Germline loops: CDR1 SEHNR, CDR2 FQNEAQ (reference sequence). This chain's CDR3 is CASSPGTDNSPLHF. The DNA of the CDR3 is TGTGCCAGCAGCCCCGGGACTGATAATTCACCCCTCCACTTT.

The V and J genes are TRBV7-2 and TRBJ1-2; tentative D call: TRBD1 (6 bases). Between the trimmed V and J ends, which lost 5 bases and 4 bases, there was a span of 17 bases. Germline CDR1 and CDR2: SGHTA and FQGNSA. The CDR3 has 15 amino acids. CDR3 sequence: CASSRPGQKRYGYTF. In DNA, the CDR3 is TGTGCCAGCAGCAGACCTGGACAGAAACGCTATGGCTACACCTTC. Supplemented by reference TRBV7-2 and TRBJ1-2, the full variable domain reads GAGVSQSPSNKVTEKGKDVELRCDPISGHTALYWYRQSLGQGLEFLIYFQGNSAPDKSGLPSDRFSAERTGGSVSTLTIQRTQQEDSAVYLCASSRPGQKRYGYTFGSGTRLTVV.

The V and J genes are TRBV10-2 and TRBJ2-7; TRBD1 aligns across 7 bases. V lost 10 bases and J lost 2; bases outside the gene matches: 8. The germline V gene encodes CDR1 WSHSY and CDR2 SAAADI. The CDR3 loop spans 13 amino acids. The CDR3 reads CATQPGQPYEQYF. The CDR3 DNA is TGCGCCACTCAACCGGGACAGCCCTACGAGCAGTACTTC.

V is TRBV19 and J is TRBJ1-2, with TRBD1 matching over 9 bases. Per germline, CDR1 LNHDA and CDR2 SQIVND (reference sequence). J lost 2 bases, V lost 5 bases, and 6 bases had no gene match. The CDR3 has 15 residues. The CDR3 spells CASSVSGTGNYGYTF. The CDR3 bases are TGTGCCAGTAGTGTATCCGGGACAGGGAACTATGGCTACACCTTC.

The chain joins TRBV5-1 to TRBJ1-4; unclear D gene. The V end lost 0 bases, the J end lost 0 bases, and 9 bases lay between the germline ends. The germline V gene has CDR1 SGHRS and CDR2 YFSETQ. This CDR3 has 16 amino acids. CDR3 in DNA: TGCGCCAGCAGCTTGGCGACTCTTGCAACTAATGAAAAACTGTTTTTT. It codes for CASSLATLATNEKLFF.

The chain couples TRBV7-2 to TRBJ1-1, with 9 bases lining up with TRBD1. V lost 5 bases, J lost 0 bases, and 10 bases stayed unmatched. Germline V lookup: CDR1 SGHTA, CDR2 FQGNSA. CDR3 length: 17 amino acids. The CDR3 loop reads CASSHPRTGELNTEAFF. DNA for the CDR3: TGTGCCAGCAGCCATCCTCGGACAGGGGAGTTGAACACTGAAGCTTTCTTT.

V gene TRBV6-5 combines with J gene TRBJ2-7, with TRBD2 matching over 7 bases. Per germline, CDR1 MNHEY and CDR2 SVGAGI. The CDR3 has 15 residues. Trimming took 6 bases from V and 0 from J; bases not matched to a gene: 8. CDR3 DNA sequence: TGTGCCAGCAGGCCCTTCGGGGGGAGCTCCTACGAGCAGTACTTC. Translated, it gives CASRPFGGSSYEQYF.

This chain uses TRBV6-4 with TRBJ2-3; D perhaps matches TRBD2 (6 bases). V shed 6 bases and J shed 1 base, with 11 bases lying between them. The CDR3 spans 14 residues. The germline gives CDR1 MRHNA, CDR2 SNTAGT. The CDR3 spells CASSLALGTDTQYF. In DNA form, the CDR3 reads TGTGCCAGCAGCCTAGCGTTGGGCACAGATACGCAGTATTTT.

The chain has TRBV29-1 and TRBJ1-2, with a possible D match to TRBD1 (5 bases). Germline V CDR1 and CDR2: SQVTM, ANQGSEA. V was clipped by 7 bases and J by 6 bases, with 15 bases between them. The CDR3 has 12 amino acids. DNA of the CDR3: TGCAGCGCCGCGGGCAGGGCGGATGGCTACACCTTC. Its translation: CSAAGRADGYTF.

This chain joins TRBV5-1 and TRBJ2-7; 8 positions match TRBD1. Germline V gene sequence: CDR1 SGHRS, CDR2 YFSETQ. The CDR3 covers 15 residues. The V gene end was trimmed by 4 bases and the J gene end by 3 bases; junction bases not matched to a gene: 9. The CDR3 sequence: CASSVGQGTSYEQYF. In DNA form, the CDR3 reads TGCGCCAGCAGCGTAGGACAGGGTACCAGCTACGAGCAGTACTTC.

The chain employs TRBV6-5 and TRBJ2-7; D gene uncertain. Germline V lookup: CDR1 MNHEY, CDR2 SVGAGI. The CDR3 totals 12 residues. V lost 6 bases and J lost 0, with 6 bases in between. In nucleotides, the CDR3 is TGTGCCAGCAGGTACGGCTCCTACGAGCAGTACTTC. Translated, it gives CASRYGSYEQYF.

V is TRBV2 and J is TRBJ2-3, with 9 bases that match TRBD1. There are 15 residues in the CDR3. Germline V gene data show CDR1 as SNHLY and CDR2 as FYNNEI. The V gene end was trimmed by 7 bases and the J gene end by 2 bases; junction bases not matched to a gene: 7. The CDR3 bases are TGTGCCAGCAAGGGACAGGGCTATTTCACAGATACGCAGTATTTT. Translation: CASKGQGYFTDTQYF.

This chain uses TRBV15 with TRBJ2-5; D remains ambiguous. CDR3 size: 13 residues. Germline CDR1 reads LNHNV; CDR2 reads YYDKDF (reference sequence). V was trimmed by 5 bases and J by 1 base, leaving 8 bases between them. The CDR3 reads CATSGWGQETQYF. The CDR3 nucleotides are TGTGCCACCAGCGGATGGGGCCAAGAGACCCAGTACTTC.